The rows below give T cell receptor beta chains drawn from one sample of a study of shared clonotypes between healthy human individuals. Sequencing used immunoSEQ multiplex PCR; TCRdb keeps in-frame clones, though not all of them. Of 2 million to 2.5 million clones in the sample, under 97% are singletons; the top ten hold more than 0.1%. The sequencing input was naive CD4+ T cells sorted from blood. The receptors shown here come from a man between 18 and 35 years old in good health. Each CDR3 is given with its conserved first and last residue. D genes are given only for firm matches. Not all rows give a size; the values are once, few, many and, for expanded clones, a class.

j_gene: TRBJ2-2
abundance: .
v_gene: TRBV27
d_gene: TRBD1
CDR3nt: TGTGCCAGCAGTTTAATGGACAGGGTTATCGGGGAGCTGTTTTTT
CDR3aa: CASSLMDRVIGELFF

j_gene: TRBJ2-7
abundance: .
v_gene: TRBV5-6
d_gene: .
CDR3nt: TGTGCCAGCAGCTTCGTCAGCGCCAACGAGCAGTACTTC
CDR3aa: CASSFVSANEQYF

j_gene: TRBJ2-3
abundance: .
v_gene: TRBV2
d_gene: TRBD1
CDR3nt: TGTGCCAGCAGCGACCGATCGCGACAGGGTACAGATACGCAGTATTTT
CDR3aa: CASSDRSRQGTDTQYF

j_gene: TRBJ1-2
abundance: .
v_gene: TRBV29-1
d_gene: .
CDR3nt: TGCAGCGTTGAGGCAGAGGACTACGGCTACACCTTC
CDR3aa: CSVEAEDYGYTF

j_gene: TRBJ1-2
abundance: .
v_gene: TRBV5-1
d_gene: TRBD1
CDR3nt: TGCGCCAGCAGCTTAGATCCGGGACAGGGGGCGGGCGGCTACACCTTC
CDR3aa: CASSLDPGQGAGGYTF

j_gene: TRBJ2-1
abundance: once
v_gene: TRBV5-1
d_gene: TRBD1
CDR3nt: TGCGCCAGCAGCTTGCGGTCAGGGGGCATTAATGAGCAGTTCTTC
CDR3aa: CASSLRSGGINEQFF

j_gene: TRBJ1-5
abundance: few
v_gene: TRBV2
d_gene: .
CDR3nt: TGTGCCAGCAGTGAGCAGCTATATCAGCCCCAGCATTTT
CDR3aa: CASSEQLYQPQHF

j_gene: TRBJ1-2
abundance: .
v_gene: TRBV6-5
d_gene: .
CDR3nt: TGTGCCAGCAGTTCCACAGGCCTCTATGGCTACACCTTC
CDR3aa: CASSSTGLYGYTF

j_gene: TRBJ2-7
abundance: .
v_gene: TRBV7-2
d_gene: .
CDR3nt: TGTGCCAGCAGCTACGAGTTCTACGAGCAGTACTTC
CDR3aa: CASSYEFYEQYF

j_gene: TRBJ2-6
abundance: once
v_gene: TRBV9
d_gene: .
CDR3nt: TGTGCCAGCAGCGCAGGGACCTCTGGGGCCAACGTCCTGACTTTC
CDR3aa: CASSAGTSGANVLTF

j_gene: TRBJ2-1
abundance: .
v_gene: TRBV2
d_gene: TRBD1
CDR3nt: TGTGCCAGCAGTGAAGGGGGACAGGGAACCAATGAGCAGTTCTTC
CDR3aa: CASSEGGQGTNEQFF

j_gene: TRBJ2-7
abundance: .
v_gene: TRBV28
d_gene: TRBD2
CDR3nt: TGTGCCAGCAGTTTTTCGGGGGGGGACTACGAGCAGTACTTC
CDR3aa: CASSFSGGDYEQYF

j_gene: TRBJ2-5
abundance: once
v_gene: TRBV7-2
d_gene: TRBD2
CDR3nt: TGTGCCAGCAGCTGGAAATTAGCGGGAGGAGAGACCCAGTACTTC
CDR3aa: CASSWKLAGGETQYF

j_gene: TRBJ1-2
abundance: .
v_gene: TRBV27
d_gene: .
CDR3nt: TGTGCCAGCAGTCCCGGACAGCCTTATGGCTACACCTTC
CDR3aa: CASSPGQPYGYTF

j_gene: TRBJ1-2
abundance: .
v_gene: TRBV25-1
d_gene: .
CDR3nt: TGTGCCAGCAGCCGAGGAGCTAACTATGGCTACACCTTC
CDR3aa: CASSRGANYGYTF

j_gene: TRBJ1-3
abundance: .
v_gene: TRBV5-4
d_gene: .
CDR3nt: TGTGCCAGCAGACCGTCGGGACCGGACTCTGGAAACACCATATATTTT
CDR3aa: CASRPSGPDSGNTIYF

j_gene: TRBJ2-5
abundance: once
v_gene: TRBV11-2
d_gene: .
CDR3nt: TGTGCCACTGCGTCCACCCCCCAAGAGACCCAGTACTTC
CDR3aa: CATASTPQETQYF

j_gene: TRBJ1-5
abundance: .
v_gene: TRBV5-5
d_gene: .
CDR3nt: TGTGCCAGCAGCTTGTGGAATCAAGGGCGCAATCAGCCCCAGCATTTT
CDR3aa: CASSLWNQGRNQPQHF

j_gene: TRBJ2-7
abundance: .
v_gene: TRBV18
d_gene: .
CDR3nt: TGTGCCAGCTCCGCTAGCCCGGCGGGGAGTGGGTACGAGCAGTACTTC
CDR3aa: CASSASPAGSGYEQYF

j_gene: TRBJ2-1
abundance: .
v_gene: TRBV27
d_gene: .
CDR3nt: TGTGCCAGCAGTTTCAGACAGGCCTCCTACAATGAGCAGTTCTTC
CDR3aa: CASSFRQASYNEQFF

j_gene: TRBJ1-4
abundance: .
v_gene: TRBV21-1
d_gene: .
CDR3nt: TGTGCCAGCAGCAAAGGGTCCGAGGATGAAAAACTGTTTTTT
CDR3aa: CASSKGSEDEKLFF

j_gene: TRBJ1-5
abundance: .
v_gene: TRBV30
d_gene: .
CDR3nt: TGTGCCTGGAGTGTGGTGGATAGCAATCAGCCCCAGCATTTT
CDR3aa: CAWSVVDSNQPQHF

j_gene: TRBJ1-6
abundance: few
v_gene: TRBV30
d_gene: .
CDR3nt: TGTGCCTGGAGTAGCGGGGCCTCACCCCTCCACTTT
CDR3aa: CAWSSGASPLHF

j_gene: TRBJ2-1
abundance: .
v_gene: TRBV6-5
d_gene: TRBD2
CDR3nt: TGTGCCAGCATCGGACTAGCGGGGGGTTCCTATGAGCAGTTCTTC
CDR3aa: CASIGLAGGSYEQFF

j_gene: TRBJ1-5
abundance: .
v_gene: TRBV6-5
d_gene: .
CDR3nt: TGTGCCAGCTCCCGCGAAAGCAATCAGCCCCAGCATTTT
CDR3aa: CASSRESNQPQHF

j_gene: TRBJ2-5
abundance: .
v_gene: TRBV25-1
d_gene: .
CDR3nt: TGTGCCAGCAGTGATGTAGACAGGACAGAGACCCAGTACTTC
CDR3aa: CASSDVDRTETQYF

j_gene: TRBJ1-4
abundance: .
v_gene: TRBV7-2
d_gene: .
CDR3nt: TGTGCCAGCAGCTTAGTCGGGGCTAATGAAAAACTGTTTTTT
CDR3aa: CASSLVGANEKLFF

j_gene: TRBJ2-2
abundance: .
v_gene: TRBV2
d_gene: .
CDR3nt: TGTGCCAGCAGTGGGACAGAGAACACCGGGGAGCTGTTTTTT
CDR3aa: CASSGTENTGELFF

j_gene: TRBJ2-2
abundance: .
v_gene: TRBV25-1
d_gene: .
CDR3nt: TGTGCCAGCAGTGAATCCGTGACAGTTCCCGGGGAGCTGTTTTTT
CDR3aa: CASSESVTVPGELFF

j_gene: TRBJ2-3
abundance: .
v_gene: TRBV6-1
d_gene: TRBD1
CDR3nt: TGTGCCAGCAGAGACTACACAGGGGGATCAGATACGCAGTATTTT
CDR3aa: CASRDYTGGSDTQYF

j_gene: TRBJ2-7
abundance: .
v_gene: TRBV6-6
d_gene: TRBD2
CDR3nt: TGTGCCAGCAGCAGACCGGGACTAGCGCCCTACGAGCAGTACTTC
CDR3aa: CASSRPGLAPYEQYF

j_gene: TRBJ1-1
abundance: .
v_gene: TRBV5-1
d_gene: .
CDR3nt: TGCGCCAGCAGCCCCCTTGGGACCCCGAACACTGAAGCTTTCTTT
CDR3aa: CASSPLGTPNTEAFF

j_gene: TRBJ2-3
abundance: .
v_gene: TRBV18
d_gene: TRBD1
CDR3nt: TGTGCCAGCTCACCACCACAGGGGGCAGATACGCAGTATTTT
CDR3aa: CASSPPQGADTQYF

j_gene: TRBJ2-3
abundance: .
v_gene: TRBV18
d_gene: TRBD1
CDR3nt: TGTGCCAGCTCACCAGACAGGGGGGGTACGCAGTATTTT
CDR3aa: CASSPDRGGTQYF

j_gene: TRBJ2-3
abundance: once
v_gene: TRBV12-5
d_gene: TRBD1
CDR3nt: TGTGCTAGTGGTTCCCCAGGGGGCCAAGACACAGATACGCAGTATTTT
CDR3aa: CASGSPGGQDTDTQYF

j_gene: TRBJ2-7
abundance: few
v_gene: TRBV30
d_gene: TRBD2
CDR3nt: TGTGCCTGGAGTGTAAAGGGACTAGCGGGTTTTTATCTCGAGCAGTACTTC
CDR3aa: CAWSVKGLAGFYLEQYF

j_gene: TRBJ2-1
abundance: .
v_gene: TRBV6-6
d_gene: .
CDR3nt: TGTGCCAGCAGTTTTTCGACTGGCAGCAATGAGCAGTTCTTC
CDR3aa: CASSFSTGSNEQFF

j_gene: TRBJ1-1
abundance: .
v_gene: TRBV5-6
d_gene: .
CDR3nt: TGTGCCAGCAGCCCCCAGGGGAACACTGAAGCTTTCTTT
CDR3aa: CASSPQGNTEAFF

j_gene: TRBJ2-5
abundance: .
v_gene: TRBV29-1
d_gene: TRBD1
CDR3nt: TGCAGCACATTCCAGGGGGTGGGGACCCAGTACTTC
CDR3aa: CSTFQGVGTQYF

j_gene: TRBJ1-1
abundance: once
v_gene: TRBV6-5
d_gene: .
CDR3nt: TGTGTCAGCAGTTACTCGGACTACACTGAAGCTTTCTTT
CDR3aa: CVSSYSDYTEAFF

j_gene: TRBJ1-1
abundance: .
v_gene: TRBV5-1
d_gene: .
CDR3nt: TGCGCCAGCAGCTTGGCTGGGGTAGGCACTGAAGCTTTCTTT
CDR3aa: CASSLAGVGTEAFF

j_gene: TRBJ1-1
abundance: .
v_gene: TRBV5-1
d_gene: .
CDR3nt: TGCGCCAGCAGCACCTCCGGAGTCGGGGTCACTGAAGCTTTCTTT
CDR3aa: CASSTSGVGVTEAFF

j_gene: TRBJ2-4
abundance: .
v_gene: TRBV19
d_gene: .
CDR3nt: TGTGCCAGTAGTATCGGGGTGGGGATTGCCAAAAACATTCAGTACTTC
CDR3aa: CASSIGVGIAKNIQYF

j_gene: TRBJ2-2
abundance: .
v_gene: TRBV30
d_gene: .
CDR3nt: TGTGCCTGGAGTGTACTCACCGGGGAGCTGTTTTTT
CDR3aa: CAWSVLTGELFF

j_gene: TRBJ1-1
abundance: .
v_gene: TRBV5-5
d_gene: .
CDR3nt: TGTGCCAGCAGCTCCGAGCCGACGGGAGACACTGAAGCTTTCTTT
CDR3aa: CASSSEPTGDTEAFF

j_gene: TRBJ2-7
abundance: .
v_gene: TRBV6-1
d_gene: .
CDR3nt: TGTGCCAGCAGTGAGGGTATGCTTGGCGAGCAGTACTTC
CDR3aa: CASSEGMLGEQYF

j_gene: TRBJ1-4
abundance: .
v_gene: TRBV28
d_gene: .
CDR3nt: TGTGCCAGCAGCTCCCCGGGGTCAACTAATGAAAAACTGTTTTTT
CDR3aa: CASSSPGSTNEKLFF

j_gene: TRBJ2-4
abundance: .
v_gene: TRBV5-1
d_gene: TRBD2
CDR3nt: TGCGCCAGCAGCTTGGGGACAGCGGGGGCCCCAGAAGCCAAAAACATTCAGTACTTC
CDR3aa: CASSLGTAGAPEAKNIQYF

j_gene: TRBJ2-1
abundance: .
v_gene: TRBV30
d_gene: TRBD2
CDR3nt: TGTGCCTGGAGTGTACGGCTAGCGGGGTACAATGAGCAGTTCTTC
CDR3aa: CAWSVRLAGYNEQFF

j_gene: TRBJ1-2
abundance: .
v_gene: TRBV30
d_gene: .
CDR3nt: TGTGCCTGGACTAACGGAGGGCGAGGCTACACCTTC
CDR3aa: CAWTNGGRGYTF

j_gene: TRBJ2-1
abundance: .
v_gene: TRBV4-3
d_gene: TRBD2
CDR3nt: TGCGCCAGCAGCCAAGATGTCCCTAGCGGATATTACAATGAGCAGTTCTTC
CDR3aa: CASSQDVPSGYYNEQFF

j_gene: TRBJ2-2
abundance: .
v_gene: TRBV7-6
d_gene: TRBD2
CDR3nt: TGTGCCAGCAGCTTCGGGGGGACGAACACCGGGGAGCTGTTTTTT
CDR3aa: CASSFGGTNTGELFF

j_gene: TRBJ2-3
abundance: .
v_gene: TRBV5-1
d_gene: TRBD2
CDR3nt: TGCGCCAGCACCCTCGGGGGGGTTAGCACAGATACGCAGTATTTT
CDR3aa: CASTLGGVSTDTQYF

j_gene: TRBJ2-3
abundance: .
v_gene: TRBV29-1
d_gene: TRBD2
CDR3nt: TGCAGCGTGGGACTAGCGGGGGCCGTAGATACGCAGTATTTT
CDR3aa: CSVGLAGAVDTQYF